The 30 T cell receptor beta chains below were found in one sample sequenced in a study of cytomegalovirus exposure and HLA in healthy donors. PCR used 60 Vbeta primers and 13 Jbeta primers. Using immunoSEQ multiplex PCR, the repertoire was profiled, and TCRdb retains in-frame clones only, with some absent. This sample has fewer than 100,000 clones, with under 75% found just once. Sequencing was carried out using PBMCs. These receptors came from a female donor in good health and CMV-seronegative.

The J gene is TRBJ2-7, the V gene TRBV7-9; 8 positions agree with TRBD2. The germline CDR1 and CDR2 sequences are SEHNR and FQNEAQ (reference sequence). This CDR3 is 15 amino acids long. With V trimmed by 4 bases and J by 2 bases, 7 bases remained unmatched. The CDR3 DNA follows: TGTGCCAGCAGCTCATCTAGCGGGCGAACCTACGAGCAGTACTTC. The encoded protein is CASSSSSGRTYEQYF.

V and J are TRBV7-2 and TRBJ1-2; 8 nucleotides align to TRBD1. Per the germline V gene, CDR1 is SGHTA and CDR2 is FQGNSA. The CDR3 has 15 amino acids. Losses at the gene ends were 0 bases for V and 8 bases for J; bases not matched to a gene: 8. The CDR3 sequence: CASSLAGQGARGYTF. The DNA for the CDR3 is TGTGCCAGCAGCTTAGCGGGTCAGGGGGCTCGGGGCTACACCTTC.

The gene calls are TRBV15 and TRBJ1-2; unclear D gene. CDR1 LNHNV and CDR2 YYDKDF come from the germline V gene (reference sequence). CDR3 length equals 13 residues. V was pared by 0 bases and J by 7 bases, with 9 bases between. CDR3 bases: TGTGCCACCAGCAGAGATGTGGCAGGTGGCTACACCTTC. As protein: CATSRDVAGGYTF.

The chain combines TRBV28 with TRBJ2-2, with TRBD1 matching over 8 bases. The CDR3 length is 14 residues. Looked up from germline, CDR1 is MDHEN and CDR2 is SYDVKM. J gave up 11 bases and V 3 bases, and 8 bases lay outside the gene matches. CDR3 sequence (DNA): TGTGCCAGCAGTTTGAGCCAGGGGGCTCGAGAGCTGTTTTTT. Translating it yields CASSLSQGARELFF.

The V call is TRBV9, the J call TRBJ1-1; TRBD1 matches at 7 bases. Germline CDR1 reads SGDLS; CDR2 reads YYNGEE. The CDR3 runs 16 residues. With 4 bases clipped from V and 0 bases from J, the junction kept 9 bases outside the gene matches. In nucleotides, the CDR3 is TGTGCCAGCAGCAGACGTCCGGGACAGATGAACACTGAAGCTTTCTTT. Translating it yields CASSRRPGQMNTEAFF.

V and J are TRBV30 and TRBJ2-2, with a tentative D call TRBD2 (7 bases). Germline lookup yields CDR1 GTSNPN and CDR2 SVGIG (reference sequence). The V end was cut by 0 bases, the J end by 4 bases, with 18 bases between. The CDR3 runs to 17 residues. For the CDR3, the DNA is TGTGCCTGGAGTGTAAGGGGAGCGGGACATTTCACCGGGGAGCTGTTTTTT. Translation gives CAWSVRGAGHFTGELFF.

The chain employs TRBV6-5 and TRBJ2-7; tentatively, D is TRBD1 (5 bases). The length of the CDR3 is 13 residues. Trimming stripped 5 bases from V and 3 bases from J, with 11 bases between. The germline V gene encodes CDR1 MNHEY and CDR2 SVGAGI. CDR3: CASSQDGHYEQYF. CDR3 DNA sequence: TGTGCCAGCAGTCAGGACGGACACTACGAGCAGTACTTC.

The chain recombines TRBV18 with TRBJ2-1; D possibly corresponds to TRBD1 (5 bases). CDR1 is KGHSH, CDR2 LQKENI, per germline. The CDR3 sequence is 14 residues long. V lost 5 bases and J 7 bases, leaving 15 bases between the germline ends. CDR3 bases: TGTGCCAGCTCATCGGTTAGGGGCGTGAATGAGCAGTTCTTC. Its protein is CASSSVRGVNEQFF.

The V and J genes are TRBV7-9 and TRBJ2-7; D remains ambiguous. V was cut by 4 bases and J by 5 bases, with 6 bases left in between. This CDR3 is built from 11 residues. Germline CDR1 reads SEHNR; CDR2 reads FQNEAQ (reference sequence). CDR3 in amino acids: CASSSFDEQYF. The CDR3 DNA follows: TGTGCCAGCAGCTCATTTGACGAGCAGTACTTC.

This CDR3 reads CASSFEGNYGYTF. CDR3 in DNA: TGTGCCAGCAGTTTTGAGGGCAACTATGGCTACACCTTC. The V call is TRBV27, the J call TRBJ1-2, with D hard to call. The CDR3 totals 13 residues. The V end lost 3 bases, the J end lost 2 bases, and 7 bases lay between the germline ends. Germline V lookup: CDR1 MNHEY, CDR2 SMNVEV (reference sequence).

The chain combines TRBV19 with TRBJ1-6; TRBD1 matches at 9 bases. V lost 6 bases to trimming and J lost 9 bases; unmatched junction nucleotides: 6. CDR1 and CDR2 (germline): LNHDA, SQIVND (reference sequence). The CDR3 contains 14 residues. The CDR3 loop reads CASSKGQGFSPLHF. DNA of the CDR3: TGTGCCAGTAGCAAGGGACAGGGCTTTTCACCCCTCCACTTT.

The chain links TRBV5-4 to TRBJ2-1, with 12 bases fitting TRBD2. CDR3 length: 15 amino acids. CDR1 and CDR2 (germline): SGHNT, YYREEE (reference sequence). V shed 3 bases and J 8 bases; nucleotides not matched to a gene: 6. CDR3 sequence (DNA): TGTGCCAGCAGCTCAACTAGCGGGAGGTCGGATGAGCAGTTCTTC. Protein product: CASSSTSGRSDEQFF. The entire variable domain, with the rest obtained from reference TRBV5-4 and TRBJ2-1, is as follows: ETGVTQSPTHLIKTRGQQVTLRCSSQSGHNTVSWYQQALGQGPQFIFQYYREEENGRGNFPPRFSGLQFPNYSSELNVNALELDDSALYLCASSSTSGRSDEQFFGPGTRLTVL.

The chain joins TRBV23-1 to TRBJ1-5; 9 bases are a match to TRBD1. TRBV23-1 has ORF status, its function being uncertain. This CDR3 is built from 15 residues. The J segment lost 3 bases and the V segment lost 8 bases, leaving 8 bases of the junction unmatched. The CDR3 loop reads CASLGDREPNQPQHF. CDR3 bases: TGCGCCAGCTTGGGGGACAGGGAACCCAATCAGCCCCAGCATTTT.

The gene calls are TRBV29-1 and TRBJ1-1, with no clear D. The germline V gene encodes CDR1 SQVTM and CDR2 ANQGSEA. V was shortened by 1 base and J by 6 bases, with 9 bases between the two germline ends. The CDR3 consists of 12 residues. CDR3 protein: CSVEGISAEAFF. The CDR3 coding sequence is TGCAGCGTTGAAGGCATTTCGGCTGAAGCTTTCTTT.

J is TRBJ1-1 and V is TRBV29-1; D might be TRBD1 (5 bases). The CDR3 is 13 residues long. The V and J ends lost 4 bases and 0 bases respectively, with 9 bases between them. Germline CDR1 and CDR2: SQVTM and ANQGSEA. The CDR3 region is CSVGMTVNTEAFF. DNA for the CDR3: TGCAGCGTTGGGATGACAGTGAACACTGAAGCTTTCTTT. Looking up the rest from reference TRBV29-1 and TRBJ1-1 gives the full variable domain: SAVISQKPSRDICQRGTSLTIQCQVDSQVTMMFWYRQQPGQSLTLIATANQGSEATYESGFVIDKFPISRPNLTFSTLTVSNMSPEDSSIYLCSVGMTVNTEAFFGQGTRLTVV.

V gene TRBV7-9 combines with J gene TRBJ2-7; no definite D call. This CDR3 contains 12 residues. Trimming removed 1 base at V and 6 bases at J, with 7 bases between. CDR1 SEHNR and CDR2 FQNEAQ come from the germline V gene (reference sequence). For the CDR3, the DNA is TGTGCCAGCAGCTTAGTAGCCGCCGAGCAGTACTTC. It is translated as CASSLVAAEQYF.

The chain couples TRBV5-1 to TRBJ2-4; D perhaps matches TRBD1 (6 bases). Germline CDR1 reads SGHRS; CDR2 reads YFSETQ. CDR3 size: 16 residues. Between the trimmed V and J ends, which lost 4 bases and 2 bases, there was a span of 16 bases. The DNA of the CDR3 is TGCGCCAGCAGCCAAGATTTACAGGGATCCAAAAACATTCAGTACTTC. This translates into CASSQDLQGSKNIQYF. Full variable domain (rest looked up from reference TRBV5-1 and TRBJ2-4): KAGVTQTPRYLIKTRGQQVTLSCSPISGHRSVSWYQQTPGQGLQFLFEYFSETQRNKGNFPGRFSGRQFSNSRSEMNVSTLELGDSALYLCASSQDLQGSKNIQYFGAGTRLSVL.

The rearrangement links TRBV28 to TRBJ1-2, with D perhaps TRBD1 (5 bases). The CDR3 is made up of 17 amino acids. The ends were cut back, 2 bases at V and 8 bases at J, with 24 bases in the middle. In germline, CDR1 is MDHEN, CDR2 SYDVKM. CDR3 sequence: CASSLGGGAGRSRGYTF. The CDR3 nucleotides are TGTGCCAGCAGTTTAGGAGGCGGTGCGGGACGGTCTAGAGGCTACACCTTC.

This clone was recorded once. This chain links TRBV25-1 with TRBJ2-5, with 10 positions matching TRBD1. The CDR3 extends over 14 amino acids. V shed 4 bases and J 3 bases; nucleotides not matched to a gene: 2. Germline V CDR1 and CDR2: MGHDK, SYGVNS. As DNA, the CDR3 is TGTGCCAGCAGTGCCGGGACAGGGGAAGAGACCCAGTACTTC. Protein: CASSAGTGEETQYF. Filled out from reference TRBV25-1 and TRBJ2-5, the complete variable domain reads EADIYQTPRYLVIGTGKKITLECSQTMGHDKMYWYQQDPGMELHLIHYSYGVNSTEKGDLSSESTVSRIRTEHFPLTLESARPSHTSQYLCASSAGTGEETQYFGPGTRLLVL.

The chain couples TRBV18 to TRBJ2-3; tentative D call: TRBD1 (5 bases). Per the germline V gene, CDR1 is KGHSH and CDR2 is LQKENI. Trimming took off 2 bases at V and 3 bases at J, with 15 bases between the two ends. The CDR3 loop spans 16 amino acids. The CDR3 spells CASSPDSRGSTDTQYF. In nucleotides, the CDR3 is TGTGCCAGCTCACCAGACAGTAGGGGTAGTACAGATACGCAGTATTTT.

In its sample, this clone was seen a few times. The junction and the germline gene differ at one end; a read error may be behind it. CDR3 protein: CASISLNQQEAQYF. The CDR3 bases are TGTGCCAGCATTTCCCTAAACCAACAAGAGGCCCAGTACTTC. The chain links TRBV28 to TRBJ2-5; no definite D call. The CDR3 consists of 14 residues. The V gene's germline CDR1 is MDHEN and CDR2 SYDVKM.

This chain links TRBV28 with TRBJ2-7, with TRBD2 as a possible D gene (6 bases). Trimming removed 5 bases at V and 3 bases at J, with 17 bases between. The CDR3 totals 15 residues. CDR1 is MDHEN, CDR2 SYDVKM, per germline. This CDR3 is CASSPGTLLHYEQYF. CDR3 nucleotide sequence: TGTGCCAGCAGTCCAGGGACTCTCCTCCACTACGAGCAGTACTTC.

V gene TRBV18 combines with J gene TRBJ2-1; 7 bases fit TRBD1. V shed 3 bases, J shed 3 bases, and the junction held 5 bases outside the gene matches. This CDR3 is 15 amino acids long. Germline V CDR1 and CDR2: KGHSH, LQKENI. The CDR3 reads CASSPGTENYNEQFF. The CDR3 region has the DNA TGTGCCAGCTCACCCGGGACAGAAAACTACAATGAGCAGTTCTTC.

The gene calls are TRBV9 and TRBJ2-5; 11 bases align to TRBD2. CDR3 length: 15 amino acids. Per the germline V gene, CDR1 is SGDLS and CDR2 is YYNGEE. The ends lost 3 bases at V and 5 bases at J; junction bases unmatched: 6. DNA of the CDR3: TGTGCCAGCAGCGCCACTAGCGGGAGTAGCGAGACCCAGTACTTC. This translates into CASSATSGSSETQYF.

This sequence joins TRBV6-1 and TRBJ2-3; TRBD2 agrees at 10 bases. Germline values: CDR1 MNHNS, CDR2 SASEGT. V lost 3 bases to trimming and J lost 0 bases; unmatched junction nucleotides: 6. This CDR3 has 17 amino acids. In DNA, the CDR3 is TGTGCCAGCAGTGAGCGACTAGCGGGCCTAAGCACAGATACGCAGTATTTT. This gives the protein CASSERLAGLSTDTQYF.

The chain has TRBV19 and TRBJ1-2; 9 bases line up with TRBD1. V lost 5 bases to trimming and J lost 6 bases; unmatched junction nucleotides: 10. This CDR3 has 15 residues. Germline V gene sequence: CDR1 LNHDA, CDR2 SQIVND (reference sequence). In DNA, the CDR3 is TGTGCCAGTAGTCTGGGACAGGGCTACTCTGATGGCTACACCTTC. Translating it yields CASSLGQGYSDGYTF.

V usage is TRBV5-1 and J usage is TRBJ2-1, with 10 bases that match TRBD2. Germline-derived CDR1 and CDR2 are SGHRS and YFSETQ. The CDR3 is 14 residues long. The trim removed 3 bases at V and 5 bases at J, leaving 2 bases unmatched. CDR3 sequence (DNA): TGCGCCAGCAGCTGGACTAGCGGTCACAATGAGCAGTTCTTC. The encoded protein is CASSWTSGHNEQFF.

The chain uses TRBV13 and TRBJ1-4; no definite D call. The CDR3 runs 13 residues. The germline V gene has CDR1 PRHDT and CDR2 FYEKMQ (reference sequence). Trimming shortened V by 0 bases and J by 6 bases, and 5 bases separated the two germline ends. The CDR3 sequence is CASSLGGHEKLFF. CDR3 DNA sequence: TGTGCCAGCAGCTTAGGCGGTCATGAAAAACTGTTTTTT.

This chain uses TRBV4-1 with TRBJ2-2; 10 bases line up with TRBD2. Germline V gene lookup returns CDR1 MGHRA and CDR2 YSYEKL. There are 19 residues in the CDR3. The V gene end was trimmed by 2 bases and the J gene end by 8 bases; junction bases not matched to a gene: 17. CDR3 sequence (DNA): TGCGCCAGCAGCCAACCAATTTTACTAGCGGGGCGCCGTTCTGGGGAGCTGTTTTTT. This codes for CASSQPILLAGRRSGELFF.

The CDR3 DNA reads TGTGCCAGTAGTATTAGGGGTTACACTGAAGCTTTCTTT. It encodes CASSIRGYTEAFF. The chain is built from TRBV19 and TRBJ1-1; TRBD1 is a possible D gene (5 bases). CDR1 LNHDA and CDR2 SQIVND come from the germline V gene (reference sequence). The CDR3 has 13 amino acids. Between the trimmed V and J ends, which lost 3 bases and 3 bases, there was a span of 8 bases.